These 24 T cell receptor beta chains originate from one sample sequenced in a study of regulatory T cells in long-lasting Graves disease. The time point is: newly diagnosed GD, antithyroid drugs for less than 3 months. RNA from PBMCs was the source of the TCR library. CDR3 regions were amplified by Arm-PCR using iRepertoire HTBI primers to build TCR beta libraries. TCRdb redid the calling of the multiplex PCR reads with MiXCR, one entry per CDR3 protein. The sample holds around 500,000 distinct CDR3 sequences, approximately 16% seen once. These same records also appear under a second study, on T cells in Graves' hyperthyroidism and ophthalmopathy.

This specimen was peripheral blood mononuclear cells (PBMCs), taken at new diagnosis, from a patient treated with antithyroid drugs. Receptor source: a woman aged 35-65 years with Graves disease.

This clonotype has a count of ten or more. V is TRBV18 and J is TRBJ2-3, with D perhaps matching TRBD2 (5 bases). CDR3 size: 12 residues. V lost 3 bases and J 7 bases, leaving 8 bases between the germline ends. Germline V gene data show CDR1 as KGHSH and CDR2 as LQKENI. The CDR3 nucleotides read TGTGCCAGCTCACCTGGGAGCCATACGCAGTATTTT. Residues: CASSPGSHTQYF. The whole variable domain, filled in from reference TRBV18 and TRBJ2-3, reads NAGVMQNPRHLVRRRGQEARLRCSPMKGHSHVYWYRQLPEEGLKFMVYLQKENIIDESGMPKERFSAEFPKEGPSILRIQQVVRGDSAAYFCASSPGSHTQYFGPGTRLTVL.

The CDR3 region has the DNA TGCAGTGCAAACGGAGGGGGACAGAGTTCTTACGAGCAGTACTTC. It is translated as CSANGGGQSSYEQYF. The rearrangement uses TRBV20-1 and TRBJ2-7, with a weak D call TRBD1 (7 bases). Trimming shortened V by 6 bases and J by 4 bases, and 22 bases separated the two germline ends. The CDR3 covers 15 residues. From germline, CDR1 is DFQATT and CDR2 SNEGSKA (reference sequence).

This clonotype has at least ten counts. The chain couples TRBV6-1 to TRBJ2-1, with D hard to call. This CDR3 is 12 amino acids long. The germline V gene encodes CDR1 MNHNS and CDR2 SASEGT. V lost 7 bases and J lost 7, with 11 bases in between. The CDR3, as DNA: TGTGCCAGCACCTATTCAATGAATGAGCAGTTCTTC. Protein product: CASTYSMNEQFF.

This clonotype was seen ten or more times. This rearrangement joins TRBV12-3 or TRBV12-4 to TRBJ2-5; TRBD2 matches 13 bases. Trimming removed 6 bases from V and 0 bases from J; junction bases left unmatched: 1. The CDR3 contains 15 residues. This chain's CDR3 is CASRTSGGYQETQYF. DNA of the CDR3: TGTGCCAGCAGGACTAGCGGGGGGTACCAAGAGACCCAGTACTTC.

This chain joins TRBV12-3 or TRBV12-4 and TRBJ2-3; 7 bases align to TRBD2. This CDR3 comprises 14 residues. J lost 2 bases, V lost 8 bases, and 7 bases had no gene match. The CDR3 coding sequence is TGTGCCAGCGCCCGGGAGGTGTCCACAGATACGCAGTATTTT. It encodes CASAREVSTDTQYF.

This clonotype was picked up many times. The chain couples TRBV28 to TRBJ1-5; 9 nucleotides agree with TRBD1. From germline, CDR1 is MDHEN and CDR2 SYDVKM. V was pared by 5 bases and J by 6 bases, with 11 bases of the junction left unmatched. The CDR3 is 16 residues long. The CDR3 coding sequence is TGTGCCAGCAGTACGCCGTGGACAGGGGAAACTCAGCCCCAGCATTTT. Encoded protein: CASSTPWTGETQPQHF.

This chain joins TRBV2 and TRBJ1-6; D remains unclear. The germline V gene has CDR1 SNHLY and CDR2 FYNNEI. The CDR3 contains 14 residues. V was clipped by 4 bases and J by 7 bases, with 11 bases between them. Written as DNA, the CDR3 is TGTGCCAGCAGTGGTCTGGACCTGAATTCACCCCTCCACTTT. Translated, it gives CASSGLDLNSPLHF.

The genes are TRBV18 and TRBJ2-2; 8 nucleotides match TRBD1. With V trimmed by 3 bases and J by 2 bases, 5 bases remained unmatched. The germline V gene has CDR1 KGHSH and CDR2 LQKENI. The CDR3 loop spans 16 amino acids. The CDR3: CASSPVGTGNTGELFF. CDR3 coding DNA: TGTGCCAGCTCACCTGTAGGGACAGGAAACACCGGGGAGCTGTTTTTT.

The chain combines TRBV19 with TRBJ2-3; 9 bases line up with TRBD1. The J call may not be correct, given that the DNA end is closer to TRBJ2-7. This CDR3 spans 12 amino acids. Germline V CDR1 and CDR2: LNHDA, SQIVND (reference sequence). The DNA of the CDR3 is TGTGCCAGTGGACAGGGGTGGTACGAGCAGTACTTC. Its translation is CASGQGWYEQYF.

There are a few counts of this clonotype. The chain recombines TRBV20-1 with TRBJ2-5; D is unclear. CDR3 length equals 10 residues. V dropped 6 bases and J dropped 3 bases, with 5 bases sitting between them. CDR1 is DFQATT and CDR2 is SNEGSKA in the germline V gene (reference sequence). This chain's CDR3 is CSARKETQYF. As DNA, the CDR3 is TGCAGTGCCAGAAAAGAGACCCAGTACTTC.

There are many counts of this clonotype. The rearrangement links TRBV2 to TRBJ1-1; tentatively, D is TRBD1 (6 bases). This CDR3 spans 15 amino acids. Germline assignment: CDR1 SNHLY and CDR2 FYNNEI. Trimming left V 1 base short and J 5 bases short, with 14 bases between. DNA of the CDR3: TGTGCCAGCAGTGAAGATACAGGGCTCGCGACTGAAGCTTTCTTT. Its protein product is CASSEDTGLATEAFF.

The table lists this clonotype with many counts. The rearrangement uses TRBV12-3 or TRBV12-4 and TRBJ1-4; D not certain. V was clipped by 5 bases and J by 0 bases, with 10 bases between them. The CDR3 has 15 residues. The CDR3 DNA follows: TGTGCCAGCAGTCCTGGACGGACAACTAATGAAAAACTGTTTTTT. It is translated as CASSPGRTTNEKLFF.

The chain has TRBV12-3 or TRBV12-4 and TRBJ2-2; 8 bases are a match to TRBD1. The junction had 6 bases not matched to a gene; V was cut back by 5 bases and J by 7 bases. The CDR3 is 14 amino acids. The CDR3 protein is CASSRTGRVGELFF. DNA of the CDR3: TGTGCCAGCAGTCGGACAGGGAGAGTCGGGGAGCTGTTTTTT.

This clonotype appeared a few times. This chain joins TRBV6-2 or TRBV6-3 and TRBJ1-3; 9 bases align to TRBD1. The CDR3 runs 12 residues. V trimming: 10 bases; J trimming: 6 bases; junction bases outside the gene matches: 4. Germline V CDR1 and CDR2: MNHEY, SVGEGT. CDR3 bases: TGTGCCACGGGACAGGGCCAAAACACCATATATTTT. The encoded protein is CATGQGQNTIYF.

This clonotype was detected only a few times. In DNA, the CDR3 is TGCGCCAGCAGCTTGGGCTTGGATCAGCCCCAGCATTTT. This gives the protein CASSLGLDQPQHF. The chain uses TRBV5-1 and TRBJ1-5; D remains unclear. Germline CDR1 and CDR2: SGHRS and YFSETQ. V shed 0 bases and J shed 5 bases, with 6 bases lying between them. The CDR3 covers 13 residues. The variable domain in full, with the rest retrieved from reference TRBV5-1 and TRBJ1-5, is KAGVTQTPRYLIKTRGQQVTLSCSPISGHRSVSWYQQTPGQGLQFLFEYFSETQRNKGNFPGRFSGRQFSNSRSEMNVSTLELGDSALYLCASSLGLDQPQHFGDGTRLSIL.

This clonotype was detected a few times. The V and J genes are TRBV5-5 and TRBJ2-7; D not resolved. Per the germline V gene, CDR1 is SGHKS and CDR2 is YYEKEE (reference sequence). Trimming shortened V by 2 bases and J by 4 bases, and 7 bases separated the two germline ends. The CDR3 sequence is 12 residues long. The CDR3, as DNA: TGTGCCAGCAGCTTCTTTATTTACGAGCAGTACTTC. Encoded protein: CASSFFIYEQYF.

The gene calls are TRBV19 and TRBJ1-3; TRBD1 aligns across 8 bases. Germline V gives CDR1 LNHDA, CDR2 SQIVND (reference sequence). After removal of 7 bases from V and 2 bases from J, the junction contained 4 bases not matched to a gene. The CDR3 loop spans 14 amino acids. CDR3 loop: CASTLTGAGNTIYF. As DNA, the CDR3 is TGTGCCAGTACCCTGACAGGGGCTGGAAACACCATATATTTT. Filled out from reference TRBV19 and TRBJ1-3, the complete variable domain reads DGGITQSPKYLFRKEGQNVTLSCEQNLNHDAMYWYRQDPGQGLRLIYYSQIVNDFQKGDIAEGYSVSREKKESFPLTVTSAQKNPTAFYLCASTLTGAGNTIYFGEGSWLTVV.

This rearrangement joins TRBV25-1 to TRBJ1-6, with a weak D call TRBD1 (5 bases). Trimming stripped 3 bases from V and 7 bases from J, with 7 bases between. Germline assignment: CDR1 MGHDK and CDR2 SYGVNS. CDR3 length equals 13 residues. The CDR3 protein is CASSDQGNSPLHF. CDR3 sequence (DNA): TGTGCCAGCAGTGACCAGGGCAATTCACCCCTCCACTTT.

This clonotype has only a few counts. The chain recombines TRBV27 with TRBJ2-5; a possible D gene is TRBD2 (5 bases). V gave up 2 bases and J gave up 3 bases, with 7 bases separating them. Germline V gives CDR1 MNHEY, CDR2 SMNVEV (reference sequence). This CDR3 has 13 amino acids. CDR3 nucleotides: TGTGCCAGCAGTTTAATGGGAGAAGAGACCCAGTACTTC. Its protein product is CASSLMGEETQYF.

This clonotype was picked up many times. The V call is TRBV11-3, the J call TRBJ2-7; TRBD1 matches 8 bases. CDR3 length: 15 amino acids. V lost 5 bases and J lost 1; bases outside the gene matches: 7. Per germline, CDR1 SGHNT and CDR2 YENEEA. The CDR3 reads CASSPFQGASYEQYF. Here the CDR3 DNA reads TGTGCCAGCAGCCCTTTCCAGGGGGCGTCCTACGAGCAGTACTTC.

The table lists this clonotype with a few counts. The genes are TRBV19 and TRBJ1-2, with unresolved D. Trimming removed 7 bases at V and 6 bases at J, with 18 bases between. Germline CDR1 and CDR2: LNHDA and SQIVND (reference sequence). CDR3 length equals 14 residues. The CDR3 bases are TGTGCCAGTATTCTACCGGGAAAAGGGAATGGCTACACCTTC. Protein sequence: CASILPGKGNGYTF.

This clonotype appeared a few times. V and J are TRBV7-2 and TRBJ2-7; tentatively, D is TRBD1 (6 bases). CDR3 size: 13 residues. Germline loops: CDR1 SGHTA, CDR2 FQGNSA. Trimming pared 7 bases from V and 0 bases from J, leaving 10 bases between. CDR3 protein: CASNTGSSYEQYF. The CDR3 nucleotides read TGTGCCAGCAACACAGGGAGCTCCTACGAGCAGTACTTC.

This clonotype was counted ten times or more. This chain links TRBV28 with TRBJ2-7; TRBD1 matches 7 bases. There are 16 residues in the CDR3. Germline assignment: CDR1 MDHEN and CDR2 SYDVKM. Trimming cost V 6 bases and J 0 bases; bases outside gene matches: 11. CDR3 DNA: TGTGCCAGCAGGCTAGGCGGACAGGCCAGCTCCTACGAGCAGTACTTC. It encodes CASRLGGQASSYEQYF.

This clonotype was detected many times. The chain combines TRBV7-9 with TRBJ1-1; D remains ambiguous. From germline, CDR1 is SEHNR and CDR2 FQNEAQ (reference sequence). This CDR3 has 13 residues. The germline V and J ends were trimmed by 1 base and 3 bases, with 6 bases remaining between them. The chain's CDR3 is CASSLVTDTEAFF. CDR3 DNA sequence: TGTGCCAGCAGCTTAGTAACCGACACTGAAGCTTTCTTT.